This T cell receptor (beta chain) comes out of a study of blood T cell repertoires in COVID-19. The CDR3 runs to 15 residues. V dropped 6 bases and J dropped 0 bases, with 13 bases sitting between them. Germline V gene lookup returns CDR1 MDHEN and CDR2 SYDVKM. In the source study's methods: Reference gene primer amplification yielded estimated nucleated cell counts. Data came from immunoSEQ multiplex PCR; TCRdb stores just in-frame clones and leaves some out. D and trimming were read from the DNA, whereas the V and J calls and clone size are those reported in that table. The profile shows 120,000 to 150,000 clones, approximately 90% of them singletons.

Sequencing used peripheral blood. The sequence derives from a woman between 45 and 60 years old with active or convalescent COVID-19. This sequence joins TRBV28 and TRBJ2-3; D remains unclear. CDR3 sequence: CASSRRGASTDTQYF. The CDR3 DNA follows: TGTGCCAGCAGCCGCCGCGGAGCTAGCACAGATACGCAGTATTTT. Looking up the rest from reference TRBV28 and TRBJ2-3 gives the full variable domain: DVKVTQSSRYLVKRTGEKVFLECVQDMDHENMFWYRQDPGLGLRLIYFSYDVKMKEKGDIPEGYSVSREKKERFSLILESASTNQTSMYLCASSRRGASTDTQYFGPGTRLTVL.